Listed below are T cell receptor beta chains from one sample, sequenced in a study of OX40 agonist ivuxolimab in advanced cancers. Assay used: immunoSEQ multiplex PCR; TCRdb lists only in-frame clones, some missing. The table includes 80,000 or so clones, around nine tenths detected once. The source was CD4+ or CD8+ T cells sorted from blood, collected in a trial of the OX40 agonist ivuxolimab. The source of these receptors is an adult with an advanced solid tumor such as melanoma, head and neck, liver or kidney cancer. The CDR3 runs from the conserved cysteine through the conserved F or W. A D gene is named only where the DNA matches it firmly. Size is omitted from some rows. Given values are once, few, many or a class for expanded clones.

.,TRBJ1-1,.,TRBV11-3,TGTGCCAGCAGCCGGACAGTGAACACTGAAGCTTTCTTT,CASSRTVNTEAFF
.,TRBJ2-1,.,TRBV5-1,TGCGCCAGCAGGAGTTCAGGGGCAACTCCCACCGAGTTCTTC,CASRSSGATPTEFF
.,TRBJ1-4,.,TRBV19,TGTGCCAGTAGCCCAGCAGAAACTAATGAAAAACTGTTTTTT,CASSPAETNEKLFF
.,TRBJ2-2,.,TRBV5-6,TGTGCCAGCAGCTTGTTGCGAGGGGGCACCGGGGAGCTGTTTTTT,CASSLLRGGTGELFF
TRBD1,TRBJ1-6,.,TRBV7-6,TGTGCCAGCAGCTTAGCTACAGGGGGCCGGCATAATTCACCCCTCCACTTT,CASSLATGGRHNSPLHF
.,TRBJ1-2,.,TRBV28,TGTGCCAGCAGGACAAGCTATGGCTACACCTTC,CASRTSYGYTF
.,TRBJ2-2,.,TRBV18,TGTGCCAGCTCACCACGGGTGGTCGGGGAGCTGTTTTTT,CASSPRVVGELFF
.,TRBJ1-5,.,TRBV6-5,TGTGCCAGCCGTGAATACGTGGGAAATCAGCCCCAGCATTTT,CASREYVGNQPQHF
TRBD1,TRBJ1-3,.,TRBV7-2,TGTGCCAGCAGCTTAGTCCCAAACAGGGGTGGAAACACCATATATTTT,CASSLVPNRGGNTIYF
TRBD2,TRBJ2-1,.,TRBV5-1,TGCGCCAGCAGCTTGGTGGCTAGCGGAGTAAGGGCTGAGCAGTTCTTC,CASSLVASGVRAEQFF
TRBD2,TRBJ2-3,.,TRBV11-1,TGTGCCAGCAGCTTAGCGCGGGCTAGCGGGAACTCAGATACGCAGTATTTT,CASSLARASGNSDTQYF
.,TRBJ1-1,.,TRBV30,TGTGCTTGGAGTGTACAGGTCCGGGCTTTCTTT,CAWSVQVRAFF
TRBD2,TRBJ2-2,.,TRBV5-5,TGTGCCAGCAGCTCGCGGGGGACCGGGGAGCTGTTTTTT,CASSSRGTGELFF
TRBD1,TRBJ1-1,.,TRBV6-6,TGTGCCAGCAGTCACGGACAGGGGGGGGCTGAAGCTTTCTTT,CASSHGQGGAEAFF
TRBD1,TRBJ1-1,.,TRBV18,TGTGCCAGCTCACCGTTACAGGGGGAAGCTTTCTTT,CASSPLQGEAFF
.,TRBJ2-2,once,TRBV28,TGTGCCAGCAGTTTTCGGCCCGGCCCTTCCGGGGAGCTGTTTTTT,CASSFRPGPSGELFF
.,TRBJ1-2,.,TRBV10-3,TGTGCCATCAGTGAGTCGGGACGGAACTATGGCTACACCTTC,CAISESGRNYGYTF
.,TRBJ2-3,.,TRBV7-9,TGTGCCAGCAGCCCGAAGGGGTCCGGGGCAGATACGCAGTATTTT,CASSPKGSGADTQYF
.,TRBJ1-3,.,TRBV5-1,TGCGCCAGCACCTCCGACCCAAACTCTGGAAACACCATATATTTT,CASTSDPNSGNTIYF
.,TRBJ2-1,.,TRBV6-1,TGTGCCAGCAGCAGGGGTTACAATGAGCAGTTCTTC,CASSRGYNEQFF
.,TRBJ1-2,.,TRBV4-1,TGCGCCAGCAGCCAACGCGAGCGAGGGGTTTTCTATGGCTACACCTTC,CASSQRERGVFYGYTF
.,TRBJ2-3,.,TRBV5-8,TGTGCCAGCAGCTTTACGGGGAGAAGCACAGATACGCAGTATTTT,CASSFTGRSTDTQYF
.,TRBJ1-2,.,TRBV7-8,TGTGCCAGCAGCCCGACAGAAGTCTATGGCTACACCTTC,CASSPTEVYGYTF
.,TRBJ1-1,.,TRBV20-1,TGCAGTGCTGGTGCGAACACTGAAGCTTTCTTT,CSAGANTEAFF
TRBD1,TRBJ1-5,.,TRBV7-9,TGTGCCAGCAGCTCGACAGGGGGCGCGGATCAGCCCCAGCATTTT,CASSSTGGADQPQHF
TRBD1,TRBJ1-2,.,TRBV6-5,TGTGCCAGCAGTTACTCGGGACAGGGGGTTTATGGCTACACCTTC,CASSYSGQGVYGYTF
TRBD1,TRBJ1-3,few,TRBV9,TGTGCCAGCAGCGTAGATGGGGACAGGCGAAACACCATATATTTT,CASSVDGDRRNTIYF
TRBD1,TRBJ2-5,.,TRBV28,TGTGCCAGCAGTTTGCCAGGACAGGGCCGGGAGACCCAGTACTTC,CASSLPGQGRETQYF
.,TRBJ2-7,.,TRBV9,TGTGCCAGCAGCAGCAGAAGCCTCTCCTACGAGCAGTACTTC,CASSSRSLSYEQYF
TRBD2,TRBJ2-3,.,TRBV5-1,TGCGCCAGCAGCTGGGGACTAGCGGGGCCCACAGATACGCAGTATTTT,CASSWGLAGPTDTQYF
TRBD2,TRBJ2-2,.,TRBV9,TGTGCCAGCAGGAGCGGGACCGACACCGGGGAGCTGTTTTTT,CASRSGTDTGELFF
.,TRBJ1-5,.,TRBV5-1,TGCGCCAGCAGCTTGGACGGGCCTTTTAATCAGCCCCAGCATTTT,CASSLDGPFNQPQHF
.,TRBJ2-3,.,TRBV2,TGTGCCAGCAGAGGGACAAGAGATACGCAGTATTTT,CASRGTRDTQYF
.,TRBJ2-1,.,TRBV7-2,TGTGCCAGCAGCTCGGGGACGGTTCGCAATGAGCAGTTCTTC,CASSSGTVRNEQFF
.,TRBJ1-1,few,TRBV18,TGTGCCAGCTCTCGGGAAAGGGGCGGTAACACTGAAGCTTTCTTT,CASSRERGGNTEAFF
TRBD2,TRBJ2-1,.,TRBV5-4,TGTGCCAGCAGCTTGGCCTCAGCGGGAGGGTCCTACAATGAGCAGTTCTTC,CASSLASAGGSYNEQFF
TRBD2,TRBJ2-3,once,TRBV4-3,TGCGCCAGCAGCCAAGGAGCTAGCGGGAGTGCAGATACGCAGTATTTT,CASSQGASGSADTQYF
.,TRBJ1-2,.,TRBV5-6,TGTGCCAGCAGCTTAGGAGGCCTAACTATGGCCTACACCTTC,CASSLGGLTMAYTF